These T cell receptor beta chains were read from a single sample in a study of response to subunit inactivated influenza vaccine. TCRdb processed the RT-PCR reads anew with MiXCR; each CDR3 protein has one entry. The sample carries approximately 500,000 distinct CDR3 sequences, 12% to 15% recorded once. The input for sequencing was PBMCs from blood, taken 11 to 12 days after vaccination. Receptor source: a middle-aged man who received an inactivated influenza vaccine. CDR3s include the opening cysteine and the closing phenylalanine or tryptophan. Fields, in order: clone size, D gene, J gene, V gene, CDR3 protein, CDR3 DNA. D genes are given only for firm matches. Clone sizes are given selectively: once, few, many, or a class where the clone is expanded.

NA	TRBD1	TRBJ2-7	TRBV29-1	CSVYTDRAGEQYF	TGCAGCGTCTATACGGACAGGGCGGGGGAGCAGTACTTC
few	TRBD2	TRBJ2-1	TRBV29-1	CSVEDLHGRYNEQFF	TGCAGCGTTGAAGATCTTCACGGGAGGTACAATGAGCAGTTCTTC
NA	TRBD2	TRBJ2-3	TRBV6-4	CASSDSGTSPQYF	TGTGCCAGCAGTGACTCGGGGACTAGCCCGCAGTATTTT
many	NA	TRBJ2-5	TRBV20-1	CSASGVRKTQYF	TGCAGTGCTTCTGGTGTTCGGAAGACCCAGTACTTC
few	NA	TRBJ2-4	TRBV15	CATSKAHPNSLAKNIQYF	TGTGCCACCAGCAAAGCCCACCCCAATTCATTAGCCAAAAACATTCAGTACTTC
few	TRBD2	TRBJ2-3	TRBV7-8	CASSLSTSGGHTDTQYF	TGTGCCAGCAGCTTAAGTACTAGCGGGGGTCACACAGATACGCAGTATTTT
NA	NA	TRBJ2-3	TRBV7-8	CASSFGEASLDTQYF	TGTGCCAGCAGCTTCGGAGAGGCTAGTCTAGATACGCAGTATTTT
NA	NA	TRBJ2-5	TRBV20-1	CSATPSETQYF	TGCAGTGCTACGCCGTCGGAGACCCAGTACTTC
few	NA	TRBJ1-5	TRBV20-1	CSAKGENQPQHF	TGCAGTGCTAAGGGTGAGAATCAGCCCCAGCATTTT
once	NA	TRBJ2-5	TRBV7-3	CASSLIGGLQETQYF	TGTGCCAGCAGCTTAATAGGCGGACTCCAAGAGACCCAGTACTTC
NA	NA	TRBJ1-2	TRBV5-6	CASSWGSGVQYGYTF	TGTGCCAGCAGCTGGGGGTCGGGGGTCCAGTATGGCTACACCTTC
NA	NA	TRBJ2-7	TRBV4-1	CASSQASPGAPYEQYF	TGCGCCAGCAGCCAAGCGTCTCCCGGGGCGCCCTACGAGCAGTACTTC
NA	NA	TRBJ2-1	TRBV18	CASSPYGQRNEQFF	TGTGCCAGCTCACCATATGGACAGCGGAATGAGCAGTTCTTC
few	TRBD1	TRBJ1-2	TRBV6-2/TRBV6-3	CASSSRQGFNYGYTF	TGTGCCAGCAGCTCCCGACAGGGCTTTAACTATGGCTACACCTTC
few	NA	TRBJ2-1	TRBV5-5	CASSLELAYNEQFF	TGTGCCAGCAGCTTGGAATTAGCCTACAATGAGCAGTTCTTC
few	TRBD1	TRBJ2-5	TRBV3-1	CASSQMGQQETQYF	TGTGCCAGCAGCCAGATGGGACAGCAAGAGACCCAGTACTTC
NA	NA	TRBJ1-1	TRBV12-3/TRBV12-4	CASSYGGANTEAFF	TGTGCCAGCAGTTACGGGGGCGCGAACACTGAAGCTTTCTTT
NA	TRBD2	TRBJ2-7	TRBV7-9	CASSQSGSAYEQYF	TGTGCCAGCAGTCAAAGCGGGAGCGCCTACGAGCAGTACTTC
few	NA	TRBJ2-3	TRBV12-3/TRBV12-4	CASSLKTRTDTQYF	TGTGCCAGCAGTTTAAAGACTAGGACAGATACGCAGTATTTT
NA	TRBD1	TRBJ2-3	TRBV7-8	CASNPGTGADTQYF	TGTGCCAGCAACCCCGGGACAGGGGCAGATACGCAGTATTTT
NA	NA	TRBJ2-2	TRBV7-9	CASSLVLSAGELFF	TGTGCCAGCAGCTTAGTACTATCGGCCGGGGAGCTGTTTTTT
NA	NA	TRBJ1-1	TRBV27	CASRPGAMGTGTEAFF	TGTGCCAGCAGACCGGGGGCTATGGGTACCGGCACTGAAGCTTTCTTT
NA	NA	TRBJ2-2	TRBV3-1	CASSLPGGIGTGELFF	TGTGCCAGCAGCCTACCCGGCGGGATTGGCACCGGGGAGCTGTTTTTT
few	TRBD1	TRBJ1-1	TRBV3-1	CASSVATQGGTEAFF	TGTGCCAGCAGCGTGGCGACACAGGGGGGCACTGAAGCTTTCTTT
NA	NA	TRBJ1-5	TRBV19	CASSIRENQPQHF	TGTGCCAGTAGTATTCGGGAAAATCAGCCCCAGCATTTT
NA	NA	TRBJ2-1	TRBV2	CASRGAASQDNEQFF	TGTGCCAGCAGGGGGGCGGCTAGCCAAGACAATGAGCAGTTCTTC
few	TRBD1	TRBJ2-1	TRBV5-5	CASSLGQGAWEQFF	TGTGCCAGCAGCTTGGGACAGGGGGCTTGGGAGCAGTTCTTC
NA	TRBD2	TRBJ2-7	TRBV15	CATSRGLAGTYEQYF	TGTGCCACCAGCAGAGGACTAGCGGGGACCTACGAGCAGTACTTC
NA	NA	TRBJ2-7	TRBV4-1	CASSHTQGFGYEQYF	TGCGCCAGCAGCCACACCCAGGGCTTTGGCTACGAGCAGTACTTC
many	NA	TRBJ2-1	TRBV5-5	CASSKIGAASNEQFF	TGTGCCAGCAGTAAAATAGGGGCGGCCTCCAATGAGCAGTTCTTC
once	NA	TRBJ1-6	TRBV12-3/TRBV12-4	CASSLIITSYNSPLHF	TGTGCCAGCAGTTTAATTATAACGTCCTATAATTCACCCCTCCACTTT
NA	NA	TRBJ2-5	TRBV7-9	CASSLSHTEETQYF	TGTGCCAGCAGCTTGTCCCACACAGAAGAGACCCAGTACTTC
NA	NA	TRBJ2-5	TRBV6-1	CASSEQGGGETQYF	TGTGCCAGCAGTGAACAGGGCGGTGGGGAGACCCAGTACTTC
NA	NA	TRBJ2-1	TRBV6-2/TRBV6-3	CASSYSRPRNVSSYNEQFF	TGTGCCAGCAGTTACTCGAGACCCAGGAACGTGAGCTCCTACAATGAGCAGTTCTTC
few	TRBD2	TRBJ2-3	TRBV10-3	CAIRPSGREIDTQYF	TGTGCCATCAGGCCTAGCGGGAGGGAGATAGATACGCAGTATTTT
few	NA	TRBJ1-5	TRBV7-6	CASSLRGEGQPQHF	TGTGCCAGCAGCTTACGGGGGGAGGGTCAGCCCCAGCATTTT
NA	NA	TRBJ2-1	TRBV2	CASRRESGVPYNEQFF	TGTGCCAGCAGACGGGAATCAGGGGTACCTTACAATGAGCAGTTCTTC
many	TRBD2	TRBJ2-3	TRBV9	CASSVEAGRTDTQYF	TGTGCCAGCAGCGTAGAAGCGGGGAGAACAGATACGCAGTATTTT